The rows below give T cell receptor beta chains drawn from one sample of a study of cytomegalovirus exposure and HLA in healthy donors. The protocol was immunoSEQ multiplex PCR, while the TCRdb copy is restricted to in-frame clones and leaves out a portion. The data hold some 310,000 clones, with around 90% observed a single time. Sequences were obtained from PBMCs. These receptors were obtained from a young man in good health and CMV-seronegative. Each CDR3 is given with its conserved first and last residue. A D gene is named only where the DNA matches it firmly. Rows may omit the clone size; those that give it use once, few, many or a size class.

TRBJ1-1	TRBD1	TRBV7-6	NA	13	TGTGCCAGCAGCGACTCCGGGACAGGTGAAGCTTTCTTT	CASSDSGTGEAFF
TRBJ2-5	TRBD2	TRBV5-1	NA	16	TGCGCCAGCAGCTTATCTTCGCGGGGGGGCCTAGAGACCCAGTACTTC	CASSLSSRGGLETQYF
TRBJ2-2	TRBD2	TRBV29-1	NA	13	TGCAGCGTTGTAGCGGGGGACACCGGGGAGCTGTTTTTT	CSVVAGDTGELFF
TRBJ2-1	NA	TRBV11-2	NA	11	TGTGCCAGCAGCCCTCTATATGAGCAGTTCTTC	CASSPLYEQFF
TRBJ1-3	NA	TRBV6-5	NA	14	TGTGCCAGCAAAAGCCGGGGCTCTGGAAACACCATATATTTT	CASKSRGSGNTIYF
TRBJ1-1	NA	TRBV11-2	NA	16	TGTGCCAGCAGCTTAGATCGTGCGGGCACGAACACTGAAGCTTTCTTT	CASSLDRAGTNTEAFF
TRBJ2-2	TRBD1	TRBV2	NA	16	TGTGCCAGCAGCCAAAGGACAGGGGGAAACACCGGGGAGCTGTTTTTT	CASSQRTGGNTGELFF
TRBJ2-2	TRBD2	TRBV7-2	NA	16	TGTGCCAGCAGCTCGAGACTAGCGGGGGCGGCCGGGGAGCTGTTTTTT	CASSSRLAGAAGELFF
TRBJ2-7	TRBD1	TRBV11-2	NA	16	TGTGCCAGCAGCTCCCCTCGACAGGGGATTTCCTACGAGCAGTACTTC	CASSSPRQGISYEQYF
TRBJ1-2	NA	TRBV14	NA	16	TGTGCCAGCAGCCAATGGAACGGGGTTACTAACTATGGCTACACCTTC	CASSQWNGVTNYGYTF
TRBJ1-6	NA	TRBV11-2	once	17	TGTGCCAGCAGCTTAACATCACAGAGCATTTGGGATTCACCCCTCCACTTT	CASSLTSQSIWDSPLHF
TRBJ2-6	TRBD1	TRBV5-6	NA	18	TGTGCCAGCAGCTTGTGGCAGGGGGTCCTCTCTGGGGCCAACGTCCTGACTTTC	CASSLWQGVLSGANVLTF
TRBJ2-7	NA	TRBV6-5	NA	16	TGTGCCAGCAGTTTCGGCGGCGGGGGCTTTAACTACGAGCAGTACTTC	CASSFGGGGFNYEQYF
TRBJ2-7	NA	TRBV25-1	NA	13	TGTGCCAGCAGCTCGGCCGGCGGGTACGAGCAGTACTTC	CASSSAGGYEQYF
TRBJ2-5	NA	TRBV5-4	NA	13	TGTGCCAGCAGCTTGTTTAAACAAGAGACCCAGTACTTC	CASSLFKQETQYF
TRBJ1-5	TRBD1	TRBV7-2	once	17	TGTGCCAGCAGCCATCGACCCGCGACAGGGGGCGTTCAGCCCCAGCATTTT	CASSHRPATGGVQPQHF
TRBJ2-1	NA	TRBV29-1	NA	14	TGCAGCGCCGCCCGATGGAGCTCCTACAATGAGCAGTTCTTC	CSAARWSSYNEQFF
TRBJ2-2	NA	TRBV4-1	NA	15	TGCGCCAGCAGACAAGGGTGGGGGGACACCGGGGAGCTGTTTTTT	CASRQGWGDTGELFF
TRBJ1-3	TRBD1	TRBV6-5	once	16	TGTGCCAGCAGTTACTCCGGGACAGGGGGAGGAAACACCATATATTTT	CASSYSGTGGGNTIYF
TRBJ2-5	NA	TRBV6-5	NA	14	TGTGCCAGCAGTTACTCCGCGGCGGGGGAGACCCAGTACTTC	CASSYSAAGETQYF
TRBJ1-6	TRBD1	TRBV15	NA	16	TGTGCCACCAGCCTGGACAGGGGTGATTATAATTCACCCCTCCACTTT	CATSLDRGDYNSPLHF
TRBJ2-3	TRBD2	TRBV4-1	NA	16	TGCGCCAGCAGCCTTACTAGCGGGGGGGCACGGGATACGCAGTATTTT	CASSLTSGGARDTQYF
TRBJ2-1	NA	TRBV4-2	NA	13	TGTGCCAGCAGCCAAGGGGAGGTCGGATCGCAGTTCTTC	CASSQGEVGSQFF
TRBJ1-1	NA	TRBV10-2	once	15	TGCGCCAGTAAAGAGTCCCAGGGATTGAACACTGAAGCTTTCTTT	CASKESQGLNTEAFF
TRBJ2-3	NA	TRBV7-2	NA	16	TGTGCCAGCAGCCTCGGAGGGGGAGGGGGCACAGATACGCAGTATTTT	CASSLGGGGGTDTQYF
TRBJ1-1	TRBD1	TRBV7-6	NA	13	TGTGCCAGCAGTTCAGGGGGCCAAACTGAAGCTTTCTTT	CASSSGGQTEAFF
TRBJ1-1	NA	TRBV6-5	NA	15	TGTGCCAGCAATCACAACAGGGCGGGAGAAACTGAAGCTTTCTTT	CASNHNRAGETEAFF
TRBJ2-1	NA	TRBV6-6	NA	13	TGTGCCAGCAGTCAGGGTTCCTACAATGAGCAGTTCTTC	CASSQGSYNEQFF
TRBJ1-6	NA	TRBV27	few	14	TGTGCCAGCAGGGACCGACAGAGAAATTCACCCCTCCACTTT	CASRDRQRNSPLHF
TRBJ1-4	NA	TRBV6-5	NA	11	TGTGCCAGCGGTCCTAGAGAAAAACTGTTTTTT	CASGPREKLFF
TRBJ1-2	TRBD1	TRBV11-2	NA	17	TGTGCCAGCAGCTTATCCCGACGGGGACAGGGTACAGATGGCTACACCTTC	CASSLSRRGQGTDGYTF
TRBJ1-2	NA	TRBV6-6	NA	12	TGTGCCAGCAGTGCCCAGGGGAACGGCTACACCTTC	CASSAQGNGYTF
TRBJ1-5	TRBD1	TRBV15	NA	15	TGTGCCACCAGCACTGGGACAGGGACCAATCAGCCCCAGCATTTT	CATSTGTGTNQPQHF
TRBJ2-2	TRBD1	TRBV5-6	NA	16	TGTGCCAGCAGCACCGGGACAGGGGTAAAACCCGGGGAGCTGTTTTTT	CASSTGTGVKPGELFF
TRBJ2-4	TRBD2	TRBV2	NA	16	TGTGCCAGCAGCGCCTCAGCGGGGGGTTCCAAAAACATTCAGTACTTC	CASSASAGGSKNIQYF
TRBJ2-7	NA	TRBV2	NA	13	TGTGCCATCATCAGGGGAATCTCCTACGAGCAGTACTTC	CAIIRGISYEQYF
TRBJ2-1	TRBD1	TRBV5-4	once	14	TGTGCCAGCAGCCCGACAGGGGTCTACAATGAGCAGTTCTTC	CASSPTGVYNEQFF
TRBJ2-7	NA	TRBV21-1	NA	22	TGTGCCAGCAGCAGAAGACCCCCTGGCACGGACAGGGGTCTACCCCCTGCCTACGAGCAGTACTTC	CASSRRPPGTDRGLPPAYEQYF
TRBJ2-1	TRBD2	TRBV9	once	15	TGTGCCAGCAGCGCTAGCGGGGGACCCTACAATGAGCAGTTCTTC	CASSASGGPYNEQFF
TRBJ2-2	NA	TRBV6-1	NA	13	TGTGCCAGCAGTGGCCCAGGGTGGGGGGAGCTGTTTTTT	CASSGPGWGELFF